This entry lists 5 T cell receptor beta chains sequenced from one sample in a study of OX40 agonist ivuxolimab in advanced cancers. Profiled with immunoSEQ multiplex PCR; TCRdb holds only in-frame clones, not every one. The sample records about 33,000 clones, 89% being singletons. Sequencing used CD4+ or CD8+ T cells sorted from blood, obtained in a trial of the OX40 agonist ivuxolimab. The receptors come from an adult with an advanced solid tumor such as melanoma, head and neck, liver or kidney cancer.

The rearrangement links TRBV19 to TRBJ2-7, with 11 positions matching TRBD1. The CDR3 is 15 residues long. Germline lookup yields CDR1 LNHDA and CDR2 SQIVND (reference sequence). V lost 3 bases and J lost 3; bases outside the gene matches: 4. Here the CDR3 reads CASSIGQGAFYEQYF. The CDR3 DNA reads as TGTGCCAGTAGTATTGGACAGGGGGCCTTCTACGAGCAGTACTTC.

J is TRBJ2-7 and V is TRBV29-1, with D perhaps being TRBD1 or TRBD2 (9 bases each). Looked up from germline, CDR1 is SQVTM and CDR2 is ANQGSEA. Trimming stripped 3 bases from V and 3 bases from J, with 15 bases between. The CDR3 consists of 14 residues. This chain's CDR3 is CSVELAGQGYEQYF. The CDR3 DNA follows: TGCAGCGTTGAGCTAGCGGGACAGGGCTACGAGCAGTACTTC.

The V and J genes are TRBV13 and TRBJ2-1; 8 bases are shared with TRBD2. CDR3 size: 15 residues. V lost 5 bases and J lost 8; bases outside the gene matches: 11. Germline lookup yields CDR1 PRHDT and CDR2 FYEKMQ (reference sequence). The CDR3 nucleotides read TGTGCCAGCAGCCCCCAGAGCGGGAGTAGGGATGAGCAGTTCTTC. Translated: CASSPQSGSRDEQFF.

This clone was recorded a few times. V and J are TRBV5-1 and TRBJ1-1; D ambiguous. Trimming removed 0 bases from V and 6 bases from J, with 9 bases in between. The length of the CDR3 is 13 residues. CDR1 is SGHRS and CDR2 is YFSETQ in the germline V gene. The CDR3 coding sequence is TGCGCCAGCAGCTTGGGGGAGGGCCCTGAAGCTTTCTTT. As protein: CASSLGEGPEAFF.

Comment on this clone: A far larger clone is just one base off, so this is likely a read error. The rearrangement joins TRBV6-6 to TRBJ2-5; perhaps D is TRBD1 or TRBD2 (5 bases each). The J call is uncertain, as TRBJ2-7 better fits the DNA end. CDR1 and CDR2 (germline): MNHNY, SVGAGI (reference sequence). This CDR3 is 13 amino acids long. The CDR3 nucleotides read TGTGCCAGCAGTTACGGGGGCTCCTACGAGCAGTACTTC. It specifies CASSYGGSYEQYF.